These T cell receptor beta chains were read from a single sample in a study of cytomegalovirus exposure and HLA in healthy donors. Measured with immunoSEQ multiplex PCR; TCRdb has only the in-frame clones, and not every one. The sample yields 100,000 to 130,000 clones, less than 85% seen once. The specimen sequenced was PBMCs. The receptors were sampled from a woman between 40 and 50 years old in good health and CMV-seropositive. The CDR3 runs from the conserved cysteine through the conserved F or W. The D gene is left open where the match is weak. Rows may omit the clone size; those that give it use once, few, many or a size class.

>TRBV6-1|NA|NA|TRBJ1-5
CASSELIGSGNQPQHF
TGTGCCAGCAGTGAACTCATAGGGAGTGGCAATCAGCCCCAGCATTTT
>TRBV4-3|NA|TRBD1|TRBJ1-2
CASSQSIGTDHYGYTF
TGCGCCAGCAGCCAGTCAATCGGGACAGATCACTATGGCTACACCTTC
>TRBV18|few|NA|TRBJ1-1
CASSLRGLNTEAFF
TGTGCCAGCTCCCTGCGCGGGTTGAACACTGAAGCTTTCTTT
>TRBV11-1|NA|TRBD1|TRBJ1-2
CASSKTGTAYGYTF
TGTGCCAGCAGCAAGACCGGGACAGCCTATGGCTACACCTTC
>TRBV11-2|NA|NA|TRBJ2-3
CASSPSLRNTQYF
TGTGCCAGCAGCCCCTCCCTACGCAATACGCAGTATTTT
>TRBV6-5|NA|NA|TRBJ2-3
CASSSTTDTQYF
TGTGCCAGCAGCTCCACTACAGATACGCAGTATTTT
>TRBV30|NA|NA|TRBJ1-1
CAWRIQGGNTEAFF
TGTGCCTGGAGGATACAGGGTGGGAACACTGAAGCTTTCTTT
>TRBV2|few|NA|TRBJ1-5
CASSLDGGQPQHF
TGTGCCAGCAGTCTGGACGGGGGTCAGCCCCAGCATTTT
>TRBV6-1|NA|NA|TRBJ2-5
CASSLETQYF
TGTGCCAGCAGTCTAGAGACCCAGTACTTC
>TRBV2|few|NA|TRBJ1-5
CASSIDPRIGQPQHF
TGTGCCAGCAGCATCGACCCTAGGATTGGTCAGCCCCAGCATTTT
>TRBV6-5|NA|NA|TRBJ1-2
CASTLGAMGNYGYTF
TGTGCCAGCACGCTGGGGGCGATGGGGAACTATGGCTACACCTTC
>TRBV6-1|NA|NA|TRBJ1-2
CASSERGNYGYTF
TGTGCCAGCAGTGAAAGGGGTAACTATGGCTACACCTTC
>TRBV5-1|NA|TRBD2|TRBJ2-2
CASSTGTSGAGELFF
TGCGCCAGCAGTACCGGGACTAGCGGGGCCGGGGAGCTGTTTTTT
>TRBV7-6|NA|TRBD1|TRBJ2-5
CASSPSRDRGGETQYF
TGTGCCAGCAGCCCGTCCCGGGACAGGGGAGGAGAGACCCAGTACTTC
>TRBV18|NA|NA|TRBJ1-1
CASSPPGNTEAFF
TGTGCCAGCTCACCTCCAGGGAACACTGAAGCTTTCTTT
>TRBV9|few|NA|TRBJ2-5
CASSVDLETQYF
TGTGCCAGCAGCGTAGATCTAGAGACCCAGTACTTC
>TRBV7-3|NA|NA|TRBJ1-1
CASSREKNTEAFF
TGTGCCAGCAGCCGAGAAAAGAACACTGAAGCTTTCTTT
>TRBV29-1|NA|NA|TRBJ2-5
CSVVGLQGQETQYF
TGCAGCGTTGTGGGTCTACAGGGACAAGAGACCCAGTACTTC
>TRBV4-3|NA|NA|TRBJ1-1
CASSQDGGGRDMTEAFF
TGCGCCAGCAGCCAAGATGGGGGGGGTCGGGATATGACTGAAGCTTTCTTT
>TRBV6-9|once|NA|TRBJ2-7
CASSTTGRGEQYF
TGTGCCAGCAGCACGACAGGCAGAGGCGAGCAGTACTTC
>TRBV10-3|few|TRBD1|TRBJ2-1
CAISESSFGTGKDEQFF
TGTGCCATCAGTGAGTCAAGTTTCGGGACAGGGAAGGATGAGCAGTTCTTC
>TRBV4-1|NA|NA|TRBJ2-3
CASSQVGVLAGPRTDTQYF
TGCGCCAGCAGCCAAGTTGGAGTCCTGGCGGGGCCCCGCACAGATACGCAGTATTTT
>TRBV4-3|NA|TRBD1|TRBJ1-2
CASSQDQRTGKGYTF
TGCGCCAGCAGCCAAGATCAACGGACAGGGAAGGGCTACACCTTC
>TRBV5-1|NA|NA|TRBJ1-6
CASSLEGRLYNSPLHF
TGCGCCAGCAGCTTGGAGGGGCGTCTCTATAATTCACCCCTCCACTTT
>TRBV18|NA|NA|TRBJ2-7
CASFYSITSYEQYF
TGTGCCAGCTTCTACAGTATTACCTCCTACGAGCAGTACTTC
>TRBV5-1|NA|NA|TRBJ1-4
CASSWGRGSNEKLFF
TGCGCCAGCAGCTGGGGTAGGGGATCTAATGAAAAACTGTTTTTT
>TRBV7-7|once|NA|TRBJ1-1
CARPSGVCSFF
TGTGCTAGACCTTCGGGGGTGTGTAGTTTCTTT
>TRBV5-4|NA|NA|TRBJ1-2
CASSLAGGNGYTF
TGTGCCAGCAGCTTGGCAGGAGGCAATGGCTACACCTTC
>TRBV6-5|few|NA|TRBJ1-1
CASSLGGGDTEAFF
TGTGCCAGCAGCCTGGGGGGTGGGGACACTGAAGCTTTCTTT
>TRBV6-1|NA|NA|TRBJ2-3
CASRGLLSGTDTQYF
TGTGCCAGCAGGGGGCTCCTTTCGGGCACAGATACGCAGTATTTT
>TRBV9|NA|TRBD2|TRBJ2-5
CASSVTGGLAGAQETQYF
TGTGCCAGCAGCGTAACGGGAGGACTAGCGGGGGCCCAAGAGACCCAGTACTTC
>TRBV12-1|NA|NA|TRBJ2-3
CASSFEGLTGPAQYF
TGTGCCAGCAGCTTTGAGGGACTAACAGGGCCGGCGCAGTATTTT
>TRBV5-1|NA|NA|TRBJ2-2
CASSPSHLTGELFF
TGCGCCAGCAGCCCCTCACACCTCACCGGGGAGCTGTTTTTT